Listed below are T cell receptor beta chains from one sample, sequenced in a study of blood T cell repertoires in COVID-19. Profiled with immunoSEQ multiplex PCR; TCRdb holds only in-frame clones, not every one. Here the sample spans around 150,000 clones, around 80% being singletons. The specimen was peripheral blood. The receptors come from a man between 60 and 75 years old with acute or convalescent COVID-19. Both conserved end residues are part of each CDR3. D genes are given only for firm matches. Only part of the rows carry a size: once, few, many, or a class if the clone is expanded.

j_call clone_size cdr3_length v_call d_call cdr3_aa cdr3_nt
TRBJ2-2 once 13 TRBV6-4 . CASSDSFTGELFF TGTGCCAGCAGTGACTCCTTCACCGGGGAGCTGTTTTTT
TRBJ2-1 . 18 TRBV7-9 TRBD2 CASSLVGFGTSGLNEQFF TGTGCCAGCAGCTTAGTAGGTTTCGGGACTAGCGGACTTAATGAGCAGTTCTTC
TRBJ2-7 . 14 TRBV6-5 TRBD2 CASSLAGVTYEQYF TGTGCCAGCAGCCTAGCGGGAGTAACCTACGAGCAGTACTTC
TRBJ1-1 . 13 TRBV7-9 TRBD1 CASSPQGASEAFF TGTGCCAGCAGCCCCCAGGGGGCCTCTGAAGCTTTCTTT
TRBJ1-5 once 15 TRBV28 . CASSSGGAGNQPQHF TGTGCCAGCAGTTCGGGGGGCGCCGGCAATCAGCCCCAGCATTTT
TRBJ2-7 . 13 TRBV5-5 . CASSSYFSYEQYF TGTGCCAGCAGCTCCTATTTTTCCTACGAGCAGTACTTC
TRBJ1-1 . 15 TRBV18 TRBD1 CASSSEQGARTEAFF TGTGCCAGCTCATCTGAACAGGGGGCGAGAACTGAAGCTTTCTTT
TRBJ1-4 . 13 TRBV11-2 . CASSSGRVEKLFF TGTGCCAGCAGCAGCGGACGGGTTGAAAAACTGTTTTTT
TRBJ2-7 once 15 TRBV18 TRBD1 CASSPGTGGPYEQYF TGTGCCAGCTCACCAGGCACAGGGGGTCCCTACGAGCAGTACTTC
TRBJ2-1 . 16 TRBV9 TRBD2 CASSVASSGGGNEQFF TGTGCCAGCAGCGTAGCTTCAAGCGGGGGCGGGAATGAGCAGTTCTTC
TRBJ1-6 . 15 TRBV6-1 TRBD1 CASSEGDRVNSPLHF TGTGCCAGCAGTGAAGGGGACAGGGTAAATTCACCCCTCCACTTT
TRBJ2-1 . 16 TRBV3-1/TRBV3-2 TRBD2 CASSQVWGRAINEQFF TGTGCCAGCAGCCAAGTATGGGGGAGGGCCATAAATGAGCAGTTCTTC
TRBJ1-5 . 13 TRBV30 . CAWSVRGNQPQHF TGTGCCTGGAGTGTACGGGGGAATCAGCCCCAGCATTTT
TRBJ2-7 . 14 TRBV11-1 TRBD2 CASSYGLAGGEQYF TGTGCCAGCAGCTATGGACTAGCGGGAGGCGAGCAGTACTTC
TRBJ2-3 . 16 TRBV2 . CASAREARLGTDTQYF TGTGCCAGTGCCAGAGAGGCCCGACTAGGCACAGATACGCAGTATTTT
TRBJ2-1 few 12 TRBV3-1/TRBV3-2 . CASSLPGLEQFF TGTGCCAGCAGCCTTCCGGGACTTGAGCAGTTCTTC
TRBJ1-5 few 13 TRBV27 . CASSSIQGQPQHF TGTGCCAGCAGTTCCATACAGGGTCAGCCCCAGCATTTT
TRBJ1-1 . 15 TRBV5-8 . CASSFRGSLNTEAFF TGTGCCAGCAGCTTCCGGGGGTCGTTGAACACTGAAGCTTTCTTT
TRBJ2-5 . 17 TRBV11-2 TRBD2 CASSRGLAGGTSETQYF TGTGCCAGCAGCCGGGGGTTAGCGGGAGGGACGAGTGAGACCCAGTACTTC
TRBJ2-7 . 15 TRBV3-1/TRBV3-2 TRBD1 CASSPTGTGGYEQYF TGTGCCAGCAGCCCCACCGGGACAGGGGGCTACGAGCAGTACTTC
TRBJ2-4 . 14 TRBV5-6 . CASSFPGNKNIQYF TGTGCCAGCAGCTTCCCAGGGAACAAAAACATTCAGTACTTC
TRBJ1-3 few 14 TRBV10-3 . CAISGQGSGNTIYF TGTGCCATCAGTGGGCAGGGATCTGGAAACACCATATATTTT
TRBJ2-1 . 18 TRBV12-2 . CASRLGWVTSGSDNEQFF TGTGCAAGTCGCTTAGGTTGGGTTACTAGCGGGAGTGACAATGAGCAGTTCTTC
TRBJ1-5 . 15 TRBV18 TRBD1 CASSPPGRGVQPQHF TGTGCCAGCTCACCACCGGGCAGGGGGGTCCAGCCCCAGCATTTT
TRBJ2-7 few 14 TRBV7-9 TRBD2 CASSSSGTAYEQYF TGTGCCAGCAGTTCTAGCGGAACTGCCTACGAGCAGTACTTC
TRBJ2-2 . 15 TRBV7-9 TRBD1 CASSLSTGGTGELFF TGTGCCAGCAGCTTAAGCACAGGGGGCACCGGGGAGCTGTTTTTT
TRBJ1-3 . 21 TRBV3-1/TRBV3-2 TRBD1 CASSPHSPRDRRGLSGNTIYF TGTGCCAGCAGCCCCCACTCTCCCCGGGACAGGAGGGGATTAAGTGGAAACACCATATATTTT
TRBJ2-3 . 14 TRBV6-4 TRBD1 CASSLGQGWDTQYF TGTGCCAGCAGCCTCGGACAGGGCTGGGATACGCAGTATTTT
TRBJ1-6 . 15 TRBV7-8 . CASSPQQGSGSPLHF TGTGCCAGCAGCCCCCAACAGGGCTCGGGTTCACCCCTCCACTTT
TRBJ2-7 . 16 TRBV7-6 TRBD2 CASSLTKTSPTYEQYF TGTGCCAGCAGCTTGACGAAGACTAGCCCTACCTACGAGCAGTACTTC
TRBJ2-1 . 16 TRBV27 TRBD2 CASSSREGPSYNEQFF TGTGCCAGCAGTTCCCGGGAGGGCCCCTCCTACAATGAGCAGTTCTTC
TRBJ2-7 . 13 TRBV5-8 . CASSLLEGYEQYF TGTGCCAGCAGCTTGTTGGAGGGTTACGAGCAGTACTTC